A selection of T cell receptor beta chains follows, all from one sample in a study of cytomegalovirus exposure and HLA in healthy donors. The protocol was immunoSEQ multiplex PCR, while the TCRdb copy is restricted to in-frame clones and leaves out a portion. The table lists 300,000 to 350,000 clones, 88% of them singletons. The sample taken for sequencing was PBMCs. These receptors came from a man aged 30-40 years in good health and CMV-seronegative. Both conserved end residues are part of each CDR3. The order of the fields is V gene, D gene, clone size, J gene, CDR3 DNA, CDR3 protein. D genes are given only for firm matches. Where a row states a size, it is once, few, many or the class of an expanded clone; other rows omit it.

>TRBV20-1|.|.|TRBJ2-1
TGCAGAGCGAGCTCCTACAATGAGCAGTTCTTC
CRASSYNEQFF
>TRBV19|TRBD2|.|TRBJ2-2
TGTGCCACCGCGGACCGGGGGGGAACCGGGGAGCTGTTTTTT
CATADRGGTGELFF
>TRBV25-1|.|.|TRBJ1-4
TGTGCCAACCTAAAAGATATTAATGAAAAACTGTTTTTT
CANLKDINEKLFF
>TRBV2|TRBD2|.|TRBJ2-5
TGTGCCAGCAGTTTCCTAGCGGGGACAGAGACCCAGTACTTC
CASSFLAGTETQYF
>TRBV5-1|TRBD1|.|TRBJ2-2
TGCGCCAGCAGCTTGGTCGTATTGGGGACAGGGCTCACCGGGGAGCTGTTTTTT
CASSLVVLGTGLTGELFF
>TRBV7-9|TRBD1|.|TRBJ2-5
TGTGCCAGCAGCTTGGGGGGACAGGGTGAGACCCAGTACTTC
CASSLGGQGETQYF
>TRBV9|TRBD2|.|TRBJ2-5
TGTGCCAGCAGCCCCGGGACTACGACCCAAGAGACCCAGTACTTC
CASSPGTTTQETQYF
>TRBV6-4|TRBD1|.|TRBJ1-2
TGTGCCAGCAGGGCACAGGGGGGAGCTAACTATGGCTACACCTTC
CASRAQGGANYGYTF
>TRBV7-9|.|.|TRBJ1-1
TGTGCCAGCAGCCCGGGGACAACAGAAGCTTTCTTT
CASSPGTTEAFF
>TRBV19|.|.|TRBJ1-2
TGTGCCAGTATCCCGACAGGTTTCAACTATGGCTACACCTTC
CASIPTGFNYGYTF
>TRBV4-3|.|.|TRBJ1-4
TGCGCCAGCAGCCAAGACAGGGCTTCAACTAATGAAAAACTGTTTTTT
CASSQDRASTNEKLFF
>TRBV7-2|.|.|TRBJ2-7
TGTGCCAGCAGCTTCAGACAAGAGCAGTACTTC
CASSFRQEQYF
>TRBV6-1|.|.|TRBJ2-3
TGTGCCAGCAGGTTTTTTCAAGATACGCAGTATTTT
CASRFFQDTQYF
>TRBV13|.|.|TRBJ1-1
TGTGCCAGCAGCCCAGAGGTCCGGAGGTACACTGAAGCTTTCTTT
CASSPEVRRYTEAFF
>TRBV30|.|.|TRBJ1-2
TGTGCCTGGCGGACGGACAACCCTGCTAACTATGGCTACACCTTC
CAWRTDNPANYGYTF
>TRBV29-1|.|few|TRBJ2-2
TGCAGCGTTGGGACTATCGGGAACACCGGGGAGCTGTTTTTT
CSVGTIGNTGELFF
>TRBV7-9|TRBD1|.|TRBJ1-4
TGTGCCAGCAGCCTTACGACAGGGGCCGCAACTAATGAAAAACTGTTTTTT
CASSLTTGAATNEKLFF
>TRBV7-9|TRBD1|.|TRBJ1-4
TGTGCCAGCAGCCGCGGGGCGGCCACAGGGGGCAATGAAAAACTGTTTTTT
CASSRGAATGGNEKLFF
>TRBV5-1|TRBD2|.|TRBJ2-2
TGCGCCAGCAGCTTGGGCCAACTGATGACTAGCGTGGACACCGGGGAGCTGTTTTTT
CASSLGQLMTSVDTGELFF
>TRBV6-1|.|.|TRBJ2-1
TGTGCCAGCAGCTCCCGGTACAATGAGCAGTTCTTC
CASSSRYNEQFF
>TRBV11-2|.|.|TRBJ2-5
TGTGCCAGCAGCTTAGATTGGCCAGGGGCCGAAGAGACCCAGTACTTC
CASSLDWPGAEETQYF
>TRBV4-3|TRBD1|.|TRBJ2-7
TGCGCCAGCAGACCCCTAACGGGACAGGGTCACGAGCAGTACTTC
CASRPLTGQGHEQYF
>TRBV5-4|TRBD1|.|TRBJ2-7
TGTGCCAGCAGCTTGTTTCAGGGGGCATACGAGCAGTACTTC
CASSLFQGAYEQYF
>TRBV19|.|.|TRBJ1-4
TGTGCCAGTAGTATAGATTCGAGTAATGAAAAACTGTTTTTT
CASSIDSSNEKLFF
>TRBV4-2|.|once|TRBJ2-2
TGTGCCAGCAGCCAAGAAGAAAGGGGTTGGACCGGGGAGCTGTTTTTT
CASSQEERGWTGELFF
>TRBV18|.|.|TRBJ1-5
TGTGCCAGCTCACAGGAGAGTTACGACAGCAATCAGCCCCAGCATTTT
CASSQESYDSNQPQHF
>TRBV29-1|.|.|TRBJ2-7
TGCAGCGTTGACGACGGGACATCCTACGAGCAGTACTTC
CSVDDGTSYEQYF
>TRBV25-1|.|.|TRBJ1-4
TGTGCCAGCAGTCGCGGGCAGCGGCTAAATGAAAAACTGTTTTTT
CASSRGQRLNEKLFF
>TRBV29-1|TRBD1|.|TRBJ2-7
TGCAGCGTTGAAACGGGCCTGGACAGGGGGTATATCGAGCAGTACTTC
CSVETGLDRGYIEQYF
>TRBV6-5|.|.|TRBJ1-4
TGTGCCAGCAGTTACGGGGGCTCCATTAGTGAAAAACTGTTTTTT
CASSYGGSISEKLFF
>TRBV6-5|.|.|TRBJ1-2
TGTGCCAGCAGAGCCAACTTGGGACTTAACTATGGCTACACCTTC
CASRANLGLNYGYTF
>TRBV5-8|.|.|TRBJ1-5
TGTGCCAGCAGCTTGGCAGGTACCTATCAGCCCCAGCATTTT
CASSLAGTYQPQHF
>TRBV7-2|.|few|TRBJ2-7
TGTGCCAGCAGCCCCCATCGGGCCTACGAGCAGTACTTC
CASSPHRAYEQYF
>TRBV5-4|.|.|TRBJ1-2
TGTGCCAGCAGCTCGCGGGGTTACGGGTCCACCTACTATCTATCTGGCTACACCTTC
CASSSRGYGSTYYLSGYTF
>TRBV19|TRBD2|once|TRBJ2-5
TGTGCCAGTAGTCAGATTAGCGGGCTGGGCCAAGAGACCCAGTACTTC
CASSQISGLGQETQYF
>TRBV29-1|.|.|TRBJ1-2
TGCAGCGTTGAAGATGCCGCGAGGCCTGGGGGCGGTGGCTACACCTTC
CSVEDAARPGGGGYTF
>TRBV15|.|.|TRBJ1-1
TGTGCCACCAGCACTTACATCTCGGGCCAGGGCGAGGCTTTCTTT
CATSTYISGQGEAFF